The 28 T cell receptor beta chains below come from one sample, sequenced in a study of T cell responses to AZD1222 COVID-19 vaccine. Using immunoSEQ multiplex PCR, the repertoire was profiled, and TCRdb retains in-frame clones only, with some absent. The sample has approximately 160,000 clones, under 95% seen once. The sample was peripheral blood, taken 28 days after the second AZD1222 dose. All receptors derive from an adult who received the AZD1222 COVID-19 vaccine.

This clone appeared once. The chain recombines TRBV10-2 with TRBJ1-2, with 8 bases aligning to TRBD1. V lost 2 bases to trimming and J lost 4 bases; unmatched junction nucleotides: 6. The CDR3 length is 15 residues. Germline V gene data show CDR1 as WSHSY and CDR2 as SAAADI. The CDR3 coding sequence is TGCGCCAGCAGTGAGCCGACAGGGGACGTCTATGGCTACACCTTC. The encoded protein is CASSEPTGDVYGYTF.

The V gene is TRBV27, the J gene TRBJ1-3, with 8 bases lining up with TRBD1. This CDR3 spans 15 amino acids. The germline CDR1 and CDR2 sequences are MNHEY and SMNVEV (reference sequence). The J segment lost 0 bases and the V segment lost 7 bases, leaving 5 bases of the junction unmatched. CDR3 in DNA: TGTGCCAGCAAGCAGGGGGCTTTCTCTGGAAACACCATATATTTT. This gives the protein CASKQGAFSGNTIYF.

V usage is TRBV11-3 and J usage is TRBJ1-1, with TRBD1 matching over 7 bases. The V gene's germline CDR1 is SGHNT and CDR2 YENEEA. The CDR3 is 16 residues long. Trimming at V came to 4 bases and at J to 0 bases, leaving 8 bases not matched to a gene. CDR3 amino acids: CASSSGQRIMNTEAFF. CDR3 nucleotides: TGTGCCAGCAGCTCGGGACAGAGGATTATGAACACTGAAGCTTTCTTT.

The CDR3 loop is CASGDRGPTYYGYTF. CDR3 nucleotide sequence: TGTGCCAGCGGCGACAGGGGGCCTACCTACTATGGCTACACCTTC. The J gene is TRBJ1-2, the V gene TRBV6-5; TRBD1 aligns across 10 bases. Trimming cost V 8 bases and J 3 bases; bases outside gene matches: 9. The germline CDR1 and CDR2 sequences are MNHEY and SVGAGI. The CDR3 totals 15 residues.

The chain carries TRBV12-5 and TRBJ2-3; 12 positions match TRBD2. The CDR3 spans 16 residues. The V and J ends lost 0 bases and 4 bases, in that order; junction bases with no gene match: 2. Germline CDR1 is LGHNT and CDR2 is FRNRAP. The DNA for the CDR3 is TGTGCTAGTGGTTTGGTACTAGCGGGGGGCGCAGATACGCAGTATTTT. Its protein is CASGLVLAGGADTQYF.

This clone was recorded only once. The chain combines TRBV5-1 with TRBJ2-3, with D unclear. Per germline, CDR1 SGHRS and CDR2 YFSETQ. The CDR3 has 11 residues. Between the trimmed V and J ends, which lost 0 bases and 5 bases, there was a span of 1 base. CDR3 bases: TGCGCCAGCAGCTTGGGAGATACGCAGTATTTT. It translates to CASSLGDTQYF. The full variable domain, rest sourced from reference TRBV5-1 and TRBJ2-3, is KAGVTQTPRYLIKTRGQQVTLSCSPISGHRSVSWYQQTPGQGLQFLFEYFSETQRNKGNFPGRFSGRQFSNSRSEMNVSTLELGDSALYLCASSLGDTQYFGPGTRLTVL.

The chain carries TRBV5-1 and TRBJ1-1; tentatively, D is TRBD1 (6 bases). The CDR3 loop spans 13 amino acids. Germline assignment: CDR1 SGHRS and CDR2 YFSETQ. The V and J ends lost 7 bases and 4 bases respectively, with 14 bases between them. CDR3 bases: TGCGCCAGCTTCCCTGCGGGGGCCACTGAAGCTTTCTTT. Translation: CASFPAGATEAFF.

This clone was detected once. The V call is TRBV23-1, the J call TRBJ2-4; no definite D call. TRBV23-1 is given ORF status, its function remaining uncertain. With 8 bases removed from V and 0 bases from J, the gap between germline ends came to 17 bases. The CDR3 length is 16 residues. The DNA of the CDR3 is TGCGCCAGCCTGGATTTTAAGAGAGTAGCCAAAAACATTCAGTACTTC. This encodes CASLDFKRVAKNIQYF.

The CDR3 sequence is CASSVSGLLNTEAFF. CDR3 in DNA: TGTGCCAGCAGCGTATCGGGACTTTTGAACACTGAAGCTTTCTTT. This sequence joins TRBV9 and TRBJ1-1; D is perhaps TRBD1 (5 bases). Trimming removed 1 base at V and 0 bases at J, with 10 bases between. From germline, CDR1 is SGDLS and CDR2 YYNGEE. The CDR3 sequence is 15 residues long.

This clone was picked up one time. The rearrangement links TRBV5-5 to TRBJ1-1; 7 bases match TRBD1. Germline V gene lookup returns CDR1 SGHKS and CDR2 YYEKEE (reference sequence). The CDR3 has 17 amino acids. The J segment lost 2 bases and the V segment lost 2 bases, leaving 12 bases of the junction unmatched. CDR3 residues: CASSFSDRADINTEAFF. In DNA form, the CDR3 reads TGTGCCAGCAGCTTCTCCGACAGGGCCGACATCAACACTGAAGCTTTCTTT.

As for this clone: The same CDR3 arises from other DNA sequences in this sample as well. The chain has TRBV29-1 and TRBJ1-1; D gene ambiguous. Germline V lookup: CDR1 SQVTM, CDR2 ANQGSEA. V was shortened by 6 bases and J by 2 bases, with 4 bases between the two germline ends. The CDR3 runs to 10 residues. The CDR3 is CSVGNTEAFF. The CDR3, as DNA: TGCAGCGTCGGAAACACTGAAGCTTTCTTT.

The chain links TRBV18 to TRBJ2-3; unclear D gene. Deletions cut 2 bases from V and 6 bases from J, with 12 bases between. The length of the CDR3 is 14 residues. CDR1 is KGHSH and CDR2 is LQKENI in the germline V gene. The CDR3 is CASSPTSPGDTQYF. The CDR3 DNA follows: TGTGCCAGCTCACCAACTTCTCCGGGCGATACGCAGTATTTT.

The V and J genes are TRBV2 and TRBJ2-2; D is undetermined. Trimming shortened V by 4 bases and J by 5 bases, and 8 bases separated the two germline ends. Germline values: CDR1 SNHLY, CDR2 FYNNEI. The CDR3 is 13 amino acids. CDR3 sequence: CASSGQYTGELFF. CDR3 nucleotides: TGTGCCAGCAGTGGTCAGTATACCGGGGAGCTGTTTTTT.

Only one count was recorded for this clone. This chain links TRBV19 with TRBJ1-2, with a tentative D call TRBD1 (5 bases). V was pared by 5 bases and J by 5 bases, with 12 bases between. The CDR3 is made up of 13 amino acids. Germline V lookup: CDR1 LNHDA, CDR2 SQIVND (reference sequence). CDR3 amino acids: CASSFDSRYGYTF. The CDR3 DNA sequence: TGTGCCAGTAGTTTCGACAGTCGGTATGGCTACACCTTC. The full variable domain, completed using reference TRBV19 and TRBJ1-2, is DGGITQSPKYLFRKEGQNVTLSCEQNLNHDAMYWYRQDPGQGLRLIYYSQIVNDFQKGDIAEGYSVSREKKESFPLTVTSAQKNPTAFYLCASSFDSRYGYTFGSGTRLTVV.

The chain carries TRBV7-9 and TRBJ1-1; the D gene is possibly TRBD1 (5 bases). V was cut by 5 bases and J by 0 bases, with 16 bases left in between. The CDR3 runs 16 residues. From germline, CDR1 is SEHNR and CDR2 FQNEAQ (reference sequence). The CDR3 reads CASSQKMTALNTEAFF. The CDR3 coding sequence is TGTGCCAGCAGCCAAAAAATGACAGCTTTGAACACTGAAGCTTTCTTT.

The chain has TRBV19 and TRBJ1-2; D gene uncertain. V gave up 3 bases and J gave up 6 bases, with 14 bases separating them. The CDR3 totals 14 residues. Germline CDR1 reads LNHDA; CDR2 reads SQIVND (reference sequence). This chain's CDR3 is CASSISPGMDGYTF. The DNA for the CDR3 is TGTGCCAGTAGTATTTCCCCCGGTATGGATGGCTACACCTTC.

The chain recombines TRBV5-6 with TRBJ1-4; maybe TRBD1 (6 bases). The CDR3 totals 13 residues. CDR1 and CDR2 from the germline V gene are SGHDT and YYEEEE. The V and J ends lost 4 bases and 12 bases respectively, with 16 bases between them. CDR3 DNA sequence: TGTGCCAGCAGCCCCGTATCGACAGGAGAACTGTTTTTT. Translation: CASSPVSTGELFF.

V usage is TRBV6-6 and J usage is TRBJ1-1; the D gene is possibly TRBD1 (5 bases). The CDR3 sequence is 16 residues long. Germline-derived CDR1 and CDR2 are MNHNY and SVGAGI (reference sequence). V was trimmed by 2 bases and J by 0 bases, leaving 13 bases between them. CDR3 bases: TGTGCCAGCAGTTACCCGTCGACAGCCATGAACACTGAAGCTTTCTTT. Protein sequence: CASSYPSTAMNTEAFF.

This chain links TRBV10-2 with TRBJ2-1, with TRBD1 identical over 8 bases. J gave up 0 bases and V 9 bases, and 13 bases lay outside the gene matches. The CDR3 is made up of 17 amino acids. In germline, CDR1 is WSHSY, CDR2 SAAADI. CDR3 coding DNA: TGCGCCAGAGATGACAGGGGTCCCTTAAGCTCCTACAATGAGCAGTTCTTC. It specifies CARDDRGPLSSYNEQFF.

This clone was counted a single time. The V gene is TRBV19, the J gene TRBJ2-7; 8 nucleotides line up with TRBD2. J was trimmed by 0 bases and V by 5 bases; bases with no gene match: 12. The CDR3 is 17 amino acids. Germline V lookup: CDR1 LNHDA, CDR2 SQIVND (reference sequence). This chain's CDR3 is CASSPLGEAGVSYEQYF. Written as DNA, the CDR3 is TGTGCCAGTAGTCCCCTGGGGGAAGCGGGGGTCTCCTACGAGCAGTACTTC. Complete variable domain (other parts from reference TRBV19 and TRBJ2-7): DGGITQSPKYLFRKEGQNVTLSCEQNLNHDAMYWYRQDPGQGLRLIYYSQIVNDFQKGDIAEGYSVSREKKESFPLTVTSAQKNPTAFYLCASSPLGEAGVSYEQYFGPGTRLTVT.

The chain links TRBV3-1 (or the pseudogene TRBV3-2) to TRBJ1-3; D is uncertain. The CDR3 is 14 amino acids. CDR1 and CDR2 (germline): LGHDT, YNNKEL (reference sequence). Deletions cut 9 bases from V and 5 bases from J, with 17 bases between. CDR3 amino acids: CASAEARTRNTIYF. As DNA, the CDR3 is TGTGCCAGTGCCGAAGCCCGGACGAGAAACACCATATATTTT.

The J gene is TRBJ1-4, the V gene TRBV7-9; 10 nucleotides agree with TRBD1. Germline CDR1 SEHNR, CDR2 FQNEAQ (reference sequence). The CDR3 has 15 residues. With 6 bases clipped from V and 6 bases from J, the junction kept 7 bases outside the gene matches. The CDR3 coding sequence is TGTGCCAGCAGTCCCCGGGACAGGGGAGATGAAAAACTGTTTTTT. It encodes CASSPRDRGDEKLFF.

This chain connects TRBV12-1 to TRBJ1-5; the table assigns TRBD1, which was not confirmed against the DNA. TRBV12-1 is listed as a pseudogene. The CDR3 consists of 15 residues. CDR3 sequence: CASSLDRGGNQPQHF. Here the CDR3 DNA reads TGTGCCAGCAGCTTGGACAGGGGTGGCAATCAGCCCCAGCATTTT.

This chain joins TRBV14 and TRBJ2-3; 7 bases fit TRBD2. CDR1 is SGHDN, CDR2 FVKESK, per germline. The CDR3 extends over 18 amino acids. After removal of 2 bases from V and 7 bases from J, the junction contained 18 bases not matched to a gene. The CDR3 bases are TGTGCCAGCAGCCAATACCTGAAACCGGGACTAAAGGAACATACGCAGTATTTT. Translation: CASSQYLKPGLKEHTQYF.

V and J are TRBV5-1 and TRBJ1-1; D ambiguous. CDR3 length equals 13 residues. Germline loops: CDR1 SGHRS, CDR2 YFSETQ. V was clipped by 4 bases and J by 2 bases, with 9 bases between them. The chain's CDR3 is CASSPTPNTEAFF. DNA of the CDR3: TGCGCCAGCAGCCCCACACCAAACACTGAAGCTTTCTTT.

The chain is built from TRBV6-5 and TRBJ1-4; D remains ambiguous. The V end was cut by 7 bases, the J end by 8 bases, with 14 bases between. The CDR3 runs 13 residues. The germline V gene has CDR1 MNHEY and CDR2 SVGAGI. Written as DNA, the CDR3 is TGTGCCAGCACGATCATGGGAACGGAAAAACTGTTTTTT. This codes for CASTIMGTEKLFF.

The chain joins TRBV7-9 to TRBJ1-2; D remains unclear. Per the germline V gene, CDR1 is SEHNR and CDR2 is FQNEAQ (reference sequence). The V end lost 3 bases, the J end lost 4 bases, and 9 bases lay between the germline ends. The CDR3 totals 13 residues. The CDR3, as DNA: TGTGCCAGCAGCTTTTCGATATCCTATGGCTACACCTTC. Protein product: CASSFSISYGYTF. Full variable domain (remainder filled in from reference TRBV7-9 and TRBJ1-2): DTGVSQNPRHKITKRGQNVTFRCDPISEHNRLYWYRQTLGQGPEFLTYFQNEAQLEKSRLLSDRFSAERPKGSFSTLEIQRTEQGDSAMYLCASSFSISYGYTFGSGTRLTVV.

V and J are TRBV10-1 and TRBJ1-1, with 7 bases aligning to TRBD1. The ends lost 2 bases at V and 11 bases at J; junction bases unmatched: 11. The CDR3 covers 14 residues. The V gene's germline CDR1 is WNHNN and CDR2 SYGVQD (reference sequence). Here the CDR3 DNA reads TGCGCCAGCAGTGAGGTGCGACAGGGAGCGAGGGCTTTCTTT. Amino acids: CASSEVRQGARAFF.